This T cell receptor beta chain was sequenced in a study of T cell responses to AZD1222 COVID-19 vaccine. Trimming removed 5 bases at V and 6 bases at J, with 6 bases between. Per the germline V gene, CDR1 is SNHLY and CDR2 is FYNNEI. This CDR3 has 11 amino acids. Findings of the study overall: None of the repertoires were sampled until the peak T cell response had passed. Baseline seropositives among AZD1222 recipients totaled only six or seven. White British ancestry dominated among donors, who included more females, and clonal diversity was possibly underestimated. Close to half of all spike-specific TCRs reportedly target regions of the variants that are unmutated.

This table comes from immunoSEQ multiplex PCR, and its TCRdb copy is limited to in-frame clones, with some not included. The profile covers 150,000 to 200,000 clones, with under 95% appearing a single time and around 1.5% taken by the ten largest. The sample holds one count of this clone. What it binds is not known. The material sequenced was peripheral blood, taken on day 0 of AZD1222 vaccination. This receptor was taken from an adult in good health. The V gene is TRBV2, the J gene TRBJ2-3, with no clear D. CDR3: CASSLEDTQYF. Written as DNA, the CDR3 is TGTGCCAGCAGTCTAGAGGATACGCAGTATTTT. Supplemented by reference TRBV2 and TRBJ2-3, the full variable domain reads EPEVTQTPSHQVTQMGQEVILRCVPISNHLYFYWYRQILGQKVEFLVSFYNNEISEKSEIFDDQFSVERPDGSNFTLKIRSTKLEDSAMYFCASSLEDTQYFGPGTRLTVL.